The source of this TCR beta chain is a study of CD8 T cell repertoires and HIV-1 epitope variants. Looking at the study overall: Twenty-five autologous and known Gag and Nef epitope variant peptides each stimulated T cells separately. Control wells had CMV/EBV/flu peptides, negative Ebola AY9, or no peptide. Study results and caveats: About ten TCR beta clonotypes were antigen-specific, six apparently recognizing autologous or escape variants.

V was shortened by 1 base and J by 2 bases, with 24 bases between the two germline ends. CDR3 size: 19 residues. Germline CDR1 SGHVS, CDR2 FNYEAQ. This clone was seen a few times. What it binds is unknown. Repertoires were generated with immunoSEQ multiplex PCR, while TCRdb's copy carries only in-frame clones and drops some. The sample holds about 6,000 clones, more than 55% seen once. This sequence originates from a male donor with HIV. The chain couples TRBV7-6 to TRBJ2-7; a weak D match, TRBD2 (6 bases). Sequencing was done on a sample of cultured CD8+ T cells derived from PBMCs. DNA for the CDR3: TGTGCCAGCAGCTTAGGAGGGTTGGGGTCCAGCGGGCCGGCCTACGAGCAGTACTTC. It encodes CASSLGGLGSSGPAYEQYF.